Listed here are 17 T cell receptor beta chains from one sample, sequenced in a study of blood T cell repertoires in COVID-19. Clones were sequenced by immunoSEQ multiplex PCR, and TCRdb holds only the in-frame ones, with some missing. This table holds more than 400,000 clones, about 90% found once. The material sequenced was PBMCs or T cells enriched from blood (not recorded which). The receptors were gathered from a woman aged 18-30 years who had recovered from COVID-19.

The rearrangement uses TRBV7-2 and TRBJ1-6; 9 nucleotides match TRBD1. Germline V gene lookup returns CDR1 SGHTA and CDR2 FQGNSA. V shed 6 bases, J shed 9 bases, and the junction held 9 bases outside the gene matches. The CDR3 is made up of 15 amino acids. CDR3 in amino acids: CASSWDRARSSPLHF. Here the CDR3 DNA reads TGTGCCAGCAGTTGGGACAGGGCTCGGAGTTCACCCCTCCACTTT.

This clone showed up just once. This chain links TRBV5-6 with TRBJ1-2; D ambiguous. V gave up 0 bases and J gave up 8 bases, with 11 bases separating them. From germline, CDR1 is SGHDT and CDR2 YYEEEE. The CDR3 is made up of 13 amino acids. As DNA, the CDR3 is TGTGCCAGCAGCTTGGGGCAGGAATTGGGCTACACCTTC. Amino acid sequence: CASSLGQELGYTF.

V and J are TRBV28 and TRBJ2-5; the match to TRBD2 covers 9 bases. Germline V gene sequence: CDR1 MDHEN, CDR2 SYDVKM. Losses at the gene ends were 3 bases for V and 4 bases for J; bases not matched to a gene: 6. This CDR3 is 15 amino acids long. The CDR3 DNA reads as TGTGCCAGCAGTTTTCTTAGCGGGGGCGGAGAGACCCAGTACTTC. This codes for CASSFLSGGGETQYF.

This rearrangement joins TRBV18 to TRBJ1-5, with 9 bases matching TRBD1. Trimming took 6 bases from V and 5 from J; bases not matched to a gene: 8. The length of the CDR3 is 15 residues. Germline V gene data show CDR1 as KGHSH and CDR2 as LQKENI. Here the CDR3 DNA reads TGTGCCAGCTCTCTGTCTAGGACAGGGGATCAGCCCCAGCATTTT. Its translation is CASSLSRTGDQPQHF.

The chain combines TRBV6-6 with TRBJ1-6, with 7 nucleotides matching TRBD1. This CDR3 is 14 amino acids long. The J segment lost 3 bases and the V segment lost 4 bases, leaving 0 bases of the junction unmatched. The germline V gene has CDR1 MNHNY and CDR2 SVGAGI (reference sequence). CDR3: CASSWDSYNSPLHF. CDR3 DNA: TGTGCCAGCAGTTGGGACAGCTATAATTCACCCCTCCACTTT.

The chain joins TRBV4-1 to TRBJ1-5; D is perhaps TRBD1 (6 bases). From germline, CDR1 is MGHRA and CDR2 YSYEKL. V lost 3 bases to trimming and J lost 3 bases, with 18 bases between them. The CDR3 runs 17 residues. Here the CDR3 reads CASSQGGSQGLNQPQHF. Here the CDR3 DNA reads TGCGCCAGCAGCCAGGGTGGCTCACAGGGCCTCAATCAGCCCCAGCATTTT.

The chain uses TRBV5-1 and TRBJ2-3; tentative D call: TRBD2 (6 bases). CDR3 length equals 17 residues. V lost 0 bases to trimming and J lost 0 bases, with 14 bases between them. The germline CDR1 and CDR2 sequences are SGHRS and YFSETQ. The CDR3 DNA is TGCGCCAGCAGCTTGGTGGTAGCGGTTCCTAGCACAGATACGCAGTATTTT. Protein sequence: CASSLVVAVPSTDTQYF. Combining the CDR3 with reference TRBV5-1 and TRBJ2-3 gives the whole variable domain KAGVTQTPRYLIKTRGQQVTLSCSPISGHRSVSWYQQTPGQGLQFLFEYFSETQRNKGNFPGRFSGRQFSNSRSEMNVSTLELGDSALYLCASSLVVAVPSTDTQYFGPGTRLTVL.

The V call is TRBV7-9, the J call TRBJ1-1, with 7 positions matching TRBD1. Germline V gene data show CDR1 as SEHNR and CDR2 as FQNEAQ (reference sequence). V shed 5 bases, J shed 2 bases, and the junction held 8 bases outside the gene matches. The length of the CDR3 is 15 residues. CDR3 protein: CASSPWTGLNTEAFF. The CDR3 nucleotides read TGTGCCAGCAGCCCTTGGACAGGCCTAAACACTGAAGCTTTCTTT. The whole variable domain, remainder taken from reference TRBV7-9 and TRBJ1-1, is DTGVSQNPRHKITKRGQNVTFRCDPISEHNRLYWYRQTLGQGPEFLTYFQNEAQLEKSRLLSDRFSAERPKGSFSTLEIQRTEQGDSAMYLCASSPWTGLNTEAFFGQGTRLTVV.

This clone came up a few times. V usage is TRBV19 and J usage is TRBJ2-7; the match to TRBD1 covers 9 bases. V dropped 1 base and J dropped 3; count of bases not matched to a gene: 4. The CDR3 has 15 residues. Germline CDR1 reads LNHDA; CDR2 reads SQIVND (reference sequence). In DNA, the CDR3 is TGTGCCAGTAGTATAGCATGGGGACAGGGCTACGAGCAGTACTTC. Protein sequence: CASSIAWGQGYEQYF.

The rearrangement links TRBV10-1 to TRBJ2-3; D is ambiguous. Germline values: CDR1 WNHNN, CDR2 SYGVQD (reference sequence). The CDR3 is made up of 17 amino acids. V was cut by 8 bases and J by 2 bases, with 23 bases left in between. The CDR3 sequence: CASGRLLTYRPTDTQYF. CDR3 in DNA: TGCGCCAGCGGCAGACTTCTTACATACCGCCCCACAGATACGCAGTATTTT.

The rearrangement joins TRBV28 to TRBJ1-6, with D uncertain. This CDR3 has 12 residues. CDR1 MDHEN and CDR2 SYDVKM come from the germline V gene. The V gene lost 5 bases and the J gene lost 14 bases, with 13 bases spanning the gap. This CDR3 is CASSGPMWALHF. CDR3 DNA sequence: TGTGCCAGCAGTGGGCCTATGTGGGCCCTCCACTTT.

The genes are TRBV18 and TRBJ1-5; no clear D. The CDR3 contains 13 residues. The V end lost 3 bases, the J end lost 4 bases, and 7 bases lay between the germline ends. Germline V CDR1 and CDR2: KGHSH, LQKENI. CDR3 protein: CASSPQLNQPQHF. CDR3 nucleotides: TGTGCCAGCTCACCCCAGTTAAATCAGCCCCAGCATTTT.

This clone was observed a single time. V and J are TRBV11-2 and TRBJ2-4; maybe TRBD1 (7 bases). The germline V gene has CDR1 SGHAT and CDR2 FQNNGV. Trimming took 1 base from V and 0 from J, leaving 16 bases between them. This CDR3 has 18 residues. CDR3 sequence reads: CASSLGRGQTLAKNIQYF. In DNA, the CDR3 is TGTGCCAGCAGCTTAGGGAGGGGACAGACTTTAGCCAAAAACATTCAGTACTTC.

The V and J genes are TRBV7-9 and TRBJ2-2; tentative D call: TRBD1 (6 bases). The CDR3 has 15 amino acids. The germline V gene has CDR1 SEHNR and CDR2 FQNEAQ (reference sequence). V shed 3 bases and J shed 3 bases, with 11 bases lying between them. CDR3 DNA sequence: TGTGCCAGCAGCTTTATCCGGACAGACACCGGGGAGCTGTTTTTT. Translation gives CASSFIRTDTGELFF.

V is TRBV5-4 and J is TRBJ1-2, with TRBD1 matching over 7 bases. Germline V CDR1 and CDR2: SGHNT, YYREEE (reference sequence). After removal of 4 bases from V and 2 bases from J, the junction contained 8 bases not matched to a gene. The CDR3 consists of 15 residues. CDR3 in DNA: TGTGCCAGCAGCCCCCAAGCGACAGGGAACTATGGCTACACCTTC. This sequence encodes CASSPQATGNYGYTF.

This clone was found many times. The CDR3 nucleotides read TGCAGCGTATTCAGGGCTGAAGCTTTCTTT. Amino acids: CSVFRAEAFF. The rearrangement links TRBV29-1 to TRBJ1-1, with D maybe TRBD1 (5 bases). V dropped 6 bases and J dropped 6 bases, with 8 bases sitting between them. Germline CDR1 is SQVTM and CDR2 is ANQGSEA. CDR3 length: 10 amino acids.

CDR3 nucleotide sequence: TGTGCCAGTAGTATAATCTGGACTAGCGGGGGGGCAGGTTTTAATGAGCAGTTCTTC. This gives the protein CASSIIWTSGGAGFNEQFF. This rearrangement joins TRBV19 to TRBJ2-1; the match to TRBD2 covers 15 bases. The length of the CDR3 is 19 residues. The ends lost 2 bases at V and 7 bases at J; junction bases unmatched: 12. In germline, CDR1 is LNHDA, CDR2 SQIVND (reference sequence).